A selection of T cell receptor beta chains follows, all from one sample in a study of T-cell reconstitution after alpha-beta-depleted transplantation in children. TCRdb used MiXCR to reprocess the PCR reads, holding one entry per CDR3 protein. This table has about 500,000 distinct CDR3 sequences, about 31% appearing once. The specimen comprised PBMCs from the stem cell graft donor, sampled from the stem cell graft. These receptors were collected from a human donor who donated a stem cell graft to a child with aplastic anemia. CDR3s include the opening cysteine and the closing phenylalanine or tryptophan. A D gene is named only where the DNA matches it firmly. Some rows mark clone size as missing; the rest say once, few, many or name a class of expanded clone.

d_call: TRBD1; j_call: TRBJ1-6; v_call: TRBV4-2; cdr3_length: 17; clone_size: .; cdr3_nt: TGTGCCAGCAGCCAAGAGGACAGGAGCTCCTATAATTCACCCCTCCACTTT; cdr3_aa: CASSQEDRSSYNSPLHF
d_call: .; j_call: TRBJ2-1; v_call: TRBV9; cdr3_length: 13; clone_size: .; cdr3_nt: TGTGCCAGCAGCGTGGGTCCGACGGATGAGCAGTTCTTC; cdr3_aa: CASSVGPTDEQFF
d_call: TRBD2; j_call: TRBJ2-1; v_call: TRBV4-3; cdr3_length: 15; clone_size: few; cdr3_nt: TGCGCCAGCAGCCAAGATTCGGCGGGAGGGCGTGAGCAGTTCTTC; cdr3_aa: CASSQDSAGGREQFF
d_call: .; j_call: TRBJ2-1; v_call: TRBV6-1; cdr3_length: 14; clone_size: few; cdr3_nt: TGTGCCAGCAGATGGCAGGGACTGGGCAATGAGCAGTTCTTC; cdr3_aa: CASRWQGLGNEQFF
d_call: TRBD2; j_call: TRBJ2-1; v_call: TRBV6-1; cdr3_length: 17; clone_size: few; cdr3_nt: TGTGCCAGCAGTCCCCTCGGGCTAGCGGGGACGAACAATGAGCAGTTCTTC; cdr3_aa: CASSPLGLAGTNNEQFF
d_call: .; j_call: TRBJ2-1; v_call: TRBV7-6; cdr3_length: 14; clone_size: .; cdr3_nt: TGTGCCAGCAGCTTATTAATGGGGGGCAATGAGCAGTTCTTC; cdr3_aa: CASSLLMGGNEQFF
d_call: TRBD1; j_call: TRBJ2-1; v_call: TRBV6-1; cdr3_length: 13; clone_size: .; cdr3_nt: TGTGCCAGCAGTGGACAGGGGAGAAATGAGCAGTTCTTC; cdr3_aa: CASSGQGRNEQFF
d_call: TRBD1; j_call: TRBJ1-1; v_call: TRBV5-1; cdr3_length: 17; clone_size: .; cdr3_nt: TGCGCCAGCAGCTTGGCGTATGGGCAGGGGGCGCAAAGTGAAGCTTTCTTT; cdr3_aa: CASSLAYGQGAQSEAFF
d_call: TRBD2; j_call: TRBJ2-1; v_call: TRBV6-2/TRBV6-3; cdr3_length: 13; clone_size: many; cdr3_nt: TGTGCCACGGAGCGGGGAGAATACAATGAGCAGTTCTTC; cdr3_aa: CATERGEYNEQFF
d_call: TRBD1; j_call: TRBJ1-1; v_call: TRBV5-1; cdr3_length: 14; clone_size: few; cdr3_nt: TGCGCCAGTGGAGACAGGGGGACGAACACTGAAGCTTTCTTT; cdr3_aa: CASGDRGTNTEAFF
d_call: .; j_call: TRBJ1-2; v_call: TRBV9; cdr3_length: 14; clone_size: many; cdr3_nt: TGTGCCAGCAGCGAAGGACCGGGCTCGGGCGGCTACACCTTC; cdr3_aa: CASSEGPGSGGYTF
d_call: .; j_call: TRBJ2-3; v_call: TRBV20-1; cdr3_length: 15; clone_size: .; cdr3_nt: TGCAGTGCTAGTGGGGTCCTCTTAAGCACAGATACGCAGTATTTT; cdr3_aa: CSASGVLLSTDTQYF
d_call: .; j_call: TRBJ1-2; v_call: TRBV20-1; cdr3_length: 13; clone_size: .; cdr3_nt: TGCAGTGCTCTCCCCGGGAGGGGGAATGGCTACACCTTC; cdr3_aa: CSALPGRGNGYTF
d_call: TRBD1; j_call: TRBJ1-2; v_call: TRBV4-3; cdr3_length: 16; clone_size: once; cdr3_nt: TGCGCCAGCAGCCGGGACAGGGGGCAGTCGGACTATGGCTACACCTTC; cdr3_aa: CASSRDRGQSDYGYTF
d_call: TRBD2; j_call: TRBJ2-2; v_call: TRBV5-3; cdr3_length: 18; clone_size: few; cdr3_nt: TGTGCCAGAAGCCGTGGAGCGGGAAGTTTTATTTTGACCGGGGAGCTGTTTTTT; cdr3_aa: CARSRGAGSFILTGELFF
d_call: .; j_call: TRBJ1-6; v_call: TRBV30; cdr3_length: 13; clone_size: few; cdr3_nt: TGTGCCTGGAGTGTACCATCGGCGTCACCCCTCCACTTT; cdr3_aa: CAWSVPSASPLHF
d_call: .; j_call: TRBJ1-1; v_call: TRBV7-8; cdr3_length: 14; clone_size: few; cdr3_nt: TGTGCCAGCAGCTTAATTACGTTAAACACTGAAGCTTTCTTT; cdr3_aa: CASSLITLNTEAFF
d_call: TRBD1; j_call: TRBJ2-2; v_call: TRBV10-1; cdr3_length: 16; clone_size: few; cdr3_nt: TGCGCCAGCAGTGAGATAGGGACAGGGGAGACCGGGGAGCTGTTTTTT; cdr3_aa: CASSEIGTGETGELFF
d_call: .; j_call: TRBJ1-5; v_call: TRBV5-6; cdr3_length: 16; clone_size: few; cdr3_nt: TGTGCCAGCAGCTTGGGATACGGTTATAGCAATCAGCCCCAGCATTTT; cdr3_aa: CASSLGYGYSNQPQHF
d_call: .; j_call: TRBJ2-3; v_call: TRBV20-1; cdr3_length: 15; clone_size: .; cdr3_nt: TGCAGTGCTAGACATCGGGACAACGCGCAGGATACGCAGTATTTT; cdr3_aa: CSARHRDNAQDTQYF
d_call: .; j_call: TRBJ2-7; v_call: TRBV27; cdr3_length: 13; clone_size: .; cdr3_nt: TGTGCCAGCAGTTTAGGGGTAGCCTACGAGCAGTACTTC; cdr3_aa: CASSLGVAYEQYF
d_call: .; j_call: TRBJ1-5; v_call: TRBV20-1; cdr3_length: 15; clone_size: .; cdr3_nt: TGCAGTGCTAGAGTGGGAGCTTATAGCAATCAGCCCCAGCATTTT; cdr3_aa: CSARVGAYSNQPQHF
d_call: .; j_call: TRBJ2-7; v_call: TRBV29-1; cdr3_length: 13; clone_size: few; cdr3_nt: TGCAGCGTTCGGGTTGACAGATCCTACGAGCAGTACTTC; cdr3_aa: CSVRVDRSYEQYF
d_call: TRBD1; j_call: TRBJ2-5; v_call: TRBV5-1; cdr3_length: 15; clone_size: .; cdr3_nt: TGCGCCAGCAGAGCAGGGGGATCTATAGAAGAGACCCAGTACTTC; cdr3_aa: CASRAGGSIEETQYF
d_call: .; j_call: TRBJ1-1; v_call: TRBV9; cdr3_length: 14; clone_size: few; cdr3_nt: TGTGCCAGCAGCGCCCAATCCATTACAAGGGAAGCTTTCTTT; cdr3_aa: CASSAQSITREAFF
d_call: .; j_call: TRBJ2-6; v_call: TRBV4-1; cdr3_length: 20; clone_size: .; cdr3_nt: TGCGCCAGCAGCCAAGATGGGGGGAGTTCGCCCCTCTCTGGGGCCAACGTCCTGACTTTC; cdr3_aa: CASSQDGGSSPLSGANVLTF
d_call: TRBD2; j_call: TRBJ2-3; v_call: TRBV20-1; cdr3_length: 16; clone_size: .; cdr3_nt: TGCAGTGCTCGAAGGCCTAGCGGGAGGTTTTCAGATACGCAGTATTTT; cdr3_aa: CSARRPSGRFSDTQYF
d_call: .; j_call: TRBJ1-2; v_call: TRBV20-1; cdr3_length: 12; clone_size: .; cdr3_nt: TGCAGTGCTCCGGACATGGGCTATGGCTACACCTTC; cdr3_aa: CSAPDMGYGYTF
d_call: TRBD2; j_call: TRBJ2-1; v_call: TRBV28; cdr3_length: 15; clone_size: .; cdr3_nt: TGTGCCAGCAGACCGACTAGCGGGAGTTTACATGAGCAGTTCTTC; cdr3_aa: CASRPTSGSLHEQFF
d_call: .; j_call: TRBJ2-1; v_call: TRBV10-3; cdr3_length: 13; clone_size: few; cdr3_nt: TGTGCCATCAAGGGGAGCTCCTACAATGAGCAGTTCTTC; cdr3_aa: CAIKGSSYNEQFF
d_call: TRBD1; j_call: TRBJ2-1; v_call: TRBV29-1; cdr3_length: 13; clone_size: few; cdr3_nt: TGCAGCCAAACAGGGGCCTCCTACAATGAGCAGTTCTTC; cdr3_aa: CSQTGASYNEQFF
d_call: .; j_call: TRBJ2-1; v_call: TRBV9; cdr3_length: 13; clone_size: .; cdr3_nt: TGTGCCAGCAGCAACGGGGTGGGCGATGAGCAGTTCTTC; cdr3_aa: CASSNGVGDEQFF
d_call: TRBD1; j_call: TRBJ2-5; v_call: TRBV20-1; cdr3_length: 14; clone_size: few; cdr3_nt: TGCAGTGCTAGAGATTCAAGGGGGCTGGAGACCCAGTACTTC; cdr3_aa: CSARDSRGLETQYF
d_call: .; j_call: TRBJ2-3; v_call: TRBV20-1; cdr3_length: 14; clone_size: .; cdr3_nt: TGCAGTGCTAGATCGAGGGATAACACAGATACGCAGTATTTT; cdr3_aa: CSARSRDNTDTQYF
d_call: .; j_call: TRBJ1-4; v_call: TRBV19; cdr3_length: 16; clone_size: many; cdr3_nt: TGTGCCACCGGGAGGGTGGGGCCCTCACCTAATGAAAAACTGTTTTTT; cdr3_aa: CATGRVGPSPNEKLFF
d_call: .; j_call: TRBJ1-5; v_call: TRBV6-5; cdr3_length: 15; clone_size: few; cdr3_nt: TGTGCCAGCAGTTCCCGCGGACGGACCAATCAGCCCCAGCATTTT; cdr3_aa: CASSSRGRTNQPQHF
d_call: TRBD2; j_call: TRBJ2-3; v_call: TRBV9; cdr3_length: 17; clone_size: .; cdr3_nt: TGTGCCAGCAGCGTAGCCCCTAGCGGGAGGGCAACAGATACGCAGTATTTT; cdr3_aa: CASSVAPSGRATDTQYF
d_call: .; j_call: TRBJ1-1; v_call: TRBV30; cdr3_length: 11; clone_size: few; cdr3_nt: TGTGCCTGCCAGACCTACACTGAAGCTTTCTTT; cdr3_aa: CACQTYTEAFF
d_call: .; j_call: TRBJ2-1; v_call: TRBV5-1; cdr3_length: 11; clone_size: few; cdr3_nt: TGCGCCAGCATAAACGGAAATGAGCAGTTCTTC; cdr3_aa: CASINGNEQFF
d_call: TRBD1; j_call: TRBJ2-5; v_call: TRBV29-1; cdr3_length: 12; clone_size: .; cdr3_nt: TGCAGCGCTGTGCGACAGGGAGAGACCCAGTACTTC; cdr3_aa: CSAVRQGETQYF
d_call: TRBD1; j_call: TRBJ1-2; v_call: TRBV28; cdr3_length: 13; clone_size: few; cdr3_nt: TGTGCCAGCAGTTCAAGGACAGGGAACGGCTACACCTTC; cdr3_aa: CASSSRTGNGYTF
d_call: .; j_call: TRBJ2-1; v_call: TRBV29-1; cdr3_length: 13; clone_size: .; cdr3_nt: TGCAGCGTGGAGGGGGGACTAAACAATGAGCAGTTCTTC; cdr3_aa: CSVEGGLNNEQFF
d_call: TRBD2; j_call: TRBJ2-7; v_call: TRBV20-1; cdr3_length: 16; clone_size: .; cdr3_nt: TGCAGTGCTAGAGATGCGCGGCTAGCGGAGTTCTACGAGCAGTACTTC; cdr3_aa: CSARDARLAEFYEQYF
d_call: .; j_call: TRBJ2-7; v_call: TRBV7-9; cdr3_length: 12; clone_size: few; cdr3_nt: TGTGCCAGCAGTTATGACACCTACGAGCAGTACTTC; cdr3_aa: CASSYDTYEQYF
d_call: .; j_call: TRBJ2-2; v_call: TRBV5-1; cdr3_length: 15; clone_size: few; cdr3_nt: TGCGCCAGCAGCGCGGGGTCGGATAGCACCGGGGAGCTGTTTTTT; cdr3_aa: CASSAGSDSTGELFF
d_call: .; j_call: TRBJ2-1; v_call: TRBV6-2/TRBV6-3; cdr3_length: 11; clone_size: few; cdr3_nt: TGTGCCAGCAGTTATGTGGAGGAGCAGTTCTTC; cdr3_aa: CASSYVEEQFF
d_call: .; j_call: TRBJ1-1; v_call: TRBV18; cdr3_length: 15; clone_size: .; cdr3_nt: TGTGCCAGCTCACCCGCAGAGAACCTGAACACTGAAGCTATCTTT; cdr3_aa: CASSPAENLNTEAIF
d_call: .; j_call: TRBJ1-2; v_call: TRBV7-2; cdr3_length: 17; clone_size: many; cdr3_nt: TGTGCCAGCAGCTTAACCACCTTAGGCAGGCTGCAAGGTGGCTACACCTTC; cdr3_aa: CASSLTTLGRLQGGYTF
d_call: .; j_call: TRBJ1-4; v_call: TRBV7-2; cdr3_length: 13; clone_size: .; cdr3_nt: TGTGCCAGCAGCTTTGAGGCCAATGAAAAACTGTTTTTT; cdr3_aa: CASSFEANEKLFF
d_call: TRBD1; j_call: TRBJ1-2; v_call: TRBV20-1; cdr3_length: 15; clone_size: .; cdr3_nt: TGCAGTGCTACCTGGGACAGGGCCAATAACTATGGCTACACCTTC; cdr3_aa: CSATWDRANNYGYTF